Listed below are T cell receptor beta chains from one sample, sequenced in a study of radiation and T cells in renal cell carcinoma. Repertoires were generated with immunoSEQ multiplex PCR, while TCRdb's copy carries only in-frame clones and drops some. Among 120,000 to 150,000 clones listed, about 87% were seen once. The material was blood, obtained from a patient whose treatment included radiotherapy and nephrectomy. The receptors originated from a woman in her 70s with renal cell carcinoma. The CDR3 runs from the conserved cysteine through the conserved F or W. The D gene is left open where the match is weak. Only some rows state a clone size, as once, few, many or a class for expanded clones.

D: .; J: TRBJ2-5; size: once; length: 12; V: TRBV30; CDR3: CAWRGRGETQYF; DNA: TGTGCCTGGAGGGGGAGAGGGGAGACCCAGTACTTC
D: .; J: TRBJ1-3; size: .; length: 12; V: TRBV28; CDR3: CASSFGLDTIYF; DNA: TGTGCCAGCAGTTTTGGGTTGGACACCATATATTTT
D: .; J: TRBJ2-2; size: .; length: 15; V: TRBV11-2; CDR3: CASSPPGLAHGELFF; DNA: TGTGCCAGCAGCCCCCCGGGTCTTGCACACGGGGAGCTGTTTTTT
D: TRBD1; J: TRBJ1-3; size: .; length: 14; V: TRBV10-3; CDR3: CAISLQGSGNTIYF; DNA: TGTGCCATCAGCCTACAGGGGTCTGGAAACACCATATATTTT
D: .; J: TRBJ2-1; size: .; length: 13; V: TRBV7-8; CDR3: CASSLGRHNEQFF; DNA: TGTGCCAGCAGCCTAGGAAGACACAATGAGCAGTTCTTC
D: .; J: TRBJ1-2; size: .; length: 15; V: TRBV15; CDR3: CATSREARANYGYTF; DNA: TGTGCCACCAGCAGAGAAGCCAGGGCCAACTATGGCTACACCTTC
D: TRBD1; J: TRBJ1-1; size: .; length: 15; V: TRBV30; CDR3: CAWSTNRGGNTEAFF; DNA: TGTGCCTGGAGCACTAACAGGGGTGGGAACACTGAAGCTTTCTTT
D: TRBD1; J: TRBJ2-5; size: .; length: 14; V: TRBV5-4; CDR3: CAIQDRGRQETQYF; DNA: TGTGCCATCCAGGACAGGGGTAGGCAAGAGACCCAGTACTTC
D: .; J: TRBJ1-3; size: .; length: 16; V: TRBV30; CDR3: CAWSAKYRDTGNTIYF; DNA: TGTGCCTGGAGTGCGAAGTACCGGGACACTGGAAACACCATATATTTT
D: .; J: TRBJ1-2; size: .; length: 15; V: TRBV6-5; CDR3: CASTGTTGPNYGYTF; DNA: TGTGCCAGCACCGGGACGACAGGACCTAACTATGGCTACACCTTC
D: TRBD1; J: TRBJ1-1; size: .; length: 15; V: TRBV7-2; CDR3: CASSFGTGPNTEAFF; DNA: TGTGCCAGCAGCTTCGGGACAGGCCCGAACACTGAAGCTTTCTTT
D: TRBD1; J: TRBJ2-2; size: .; length: 18; V: TRBV5-1; CDR3: CASSWRARGRGNTGELFF; DNA: TGCGCCAGCAGCTGGCGAGCTAGGGGGCGAGGGAACACCGGGGAGCTGTTTTTT
D: TRBD2; J: TRBJ2-2; size: few; length: 12; V: TRBV28; CDR3: CASSPLAGVVFF; DNA: TGTGCCAGCAGTCCCCTAGCGGGGGTGGTGTTTTTT
D: .; J: TRBJ1-1; size: .; length: 19; V: TRBV4-2; CDR3: CASSQDEGGFRTLNTEAFF; DNA: TGTGCCAGCAGCCAAGACGAAGGGGGGTTTCGTACATTGAACACTGAAGCTTTCTTT
D: TRBD1; J: TRBJ1-1; size: .; length: 16; V: TRBV7-9; CDR3: CASSPGQGAPFVEAFF; DNA: TGTGCCAGCAGCCCCGGACAGGGGGCGCCGTTTGTTGAAGCTTTCTTT
D: .; J: TRBJ1-2; size: .; length: 13; V: TRBV6-1; CDR3: CASSEIRGVGYTF; DNA: TGTGCCAGCAGTGAAATAAGAGGGGTTGGCTACACCTTC
D: .; J: TRBJ2-5; size: few; length: 18; V: TRBV5-6; CDR3: CASSLESFTGLPKETQYF; DNA: TGTGCCAGCAGCTTGGAGAGTTTTACGGGACTCCCAAAAGAGACCCAGTACTTC
D: .; J: TRBJ2-5; size: .; length: 15; V: TRBV5-1; CDR3: CASSPGDYLGETQYF; DNA: TGCGCCAGCAGCCCGGGGGATTATCTTGGGGAGACCCAGTACTTC
D: .; J: TRBJ2-5; size: once; length: 11; V: TRBV2; CDR3: CASSEATPQYF; DNA: TGTGCCAGCAGTGAAGCTACTCCCCAGTACTTC
D: .; J: TRBJ2-7; size: .; length: 15; V: TRBV4-1; CDR3: CASSQAYGLVYEQYF; DNA: TGCGCCAGCAGCCAAGCCTATGGTCTGGTTTACGAGCAGTACTTC
D: .; J: TRBJ1-4; size: .; length: 15; V: TRBV7-6; CDR3: CASSLGQGANEKLFF; DNA: TGTGCCAGCAGCTTAGGCCAGGGAGCTAATGAAAAACTGTTTTTT
D: .; J: TRBJ1-1; size: few; length: 11; V: TRBV5-5; CDR3: CASSLRTKAFF; DNA: TGTGCCAGCAGCCTCAGGACAAAAGCTTTCTTT